A single sample is the source of the 21 T cell receptor beta chains below, sequenced in a study of shared clonotypes between healthy human individuals. Sequencing used immunoSEQ multiplex PCR; TCRdb keeps in-frame clones, though not all of them. Of about 2.4 million clones in the sample, 90% to 95% were seen once. Input material: naive CD4+ T cells from PBMCs. Noted subset: CD45RA+ positively selected. These receptors all come from a man between 18 and 35 years old in good health. Some clones in this sample may be carry-over from other donors' samples.

The chain is built from TRBV23-1 and TRBJ2-2; unclear D gene. TRBV23-1 is flagged as an ORF with uncertain function. This CDR3 is 18 amino acids long. V was clipped by 0 bases and J by 0 bases, with 14 bases between them. The CDR3 coding sequence is TGCGCCAGCAGTCAATCTAACGGGTTCGGACCGAACACCGGGGAGCTGTTTTTT. The encoded protein is CASSQSNGFGPNTGELFF.

This clone was seen just once. This chain connects TRBV11-3 to TRBJ2-3; D unresolved. The CDR3 has 13 amino acids. V lost 5 bases and J 0 bases, leaving 6 bases between the germline ends. Germline CDR1 and CDR2: SGHNT and YENEEA. The CDR3 loop reads CASSPGSTDTQYF. The DNA of the CDR3 is TGTGCCAGCAGCCCAGGAAGCACAGATACGCAGTATTTT.

This chain connects TRBV7-2 to TRBJ2-3; no clear D gene. The ends were cut back, 3 bases at V and 0 bases at J, with 10 bases in the middle. CDR3 length equals 15 residues. The germline gives CDR1 SGHTA, CDR2 FQGNSA. Written as DNA, the CDR3 is TGTGCCAGCAGCTTGTACCCGGCGAGCACAGATACGCAGTATTTT. Its translation is CASSLYPASTDTQYF.

V gene TRBV5-6 combines with J gene TRBJ2-3; D gene unclear. The CDR3 is 15 amino acids. The V end lost 1 base, the J end lost 5 bases, and 14 bases lay between the germline ends. The germline V gene has CDR1 SGHDT and CDR2 YYEEEE. CDR3 sequence reads: CASSLRLVGQDTQYF. The CDR3 DNA sequence: TGTGCCAGCAGCTTGAGGTTGGTAGGGCAAGATACGCAGTATTTT. The full variable domain, its missing parts supplied by reference TRBV5-6 and TRBJ2-3, is DAGVTQSPTHLIKTRGQQVTLRCSPKSGHDTVSWYQQALGQGPQFIFQYYEEEERQRGNFPDRFSGHQFPNYSSELNVNALLLGDSALYLCASSLRLVGQDTQYFGPGTRLTVL.

This clone was detected once. This chain connects TRBV9 to TRBJ2-1; D might be TRBD2 (6 bases). The germline V gene has CDR1 SGDLS and CDR2 YYNGEE. The CDR3 runs to 16 residues. V gave up 3 bases and J gave up 6 bases, with 19 bases separating them. CDR3 protein: CASSAIGTPDANEQFF. Here the CDR3 DNA reads TGTGCCAGCAGCGCGATCGGGACTCCAGACGCCAATGAGCAGTTCTTC.

The rearrangement uses TRBV25-1 and TRBJ2-7; no clear D gene. The CDR3 totals 14 residues. V lost 8 bases to trimming and J lost 1 base, with 15 bases between them. Germline V gene data show CDR1 as MGHDK and CDR2 as SYGVNS. The CDR3 region is CASSPTGSSYEQYF. CDR3 sequence (DNA): TGTGCCAGCTCCCCTACGGGCTCGTCCTACGAGCAGTACTTC.

V usage is TRBV10-3 and J usage is TRBJ1-2, with D possibly being TRBD1 (6 bases). The CDR3 covers 16 residues. V gave up 3 bases and J gave up 0 bases, with 14 bases separating them. CDR1 is ENHRY and CDR2 is SYGVKD in the germline V gene. Here the CDR3 reads CAISDADRDTNYGYTF. In DNA form, the CDR3 reads TGTGCCATCAGTGACGCGGACAGAGATACTAACTATGGCTACACCTTC.

V gene TRBV27 combines with J gene TRBJ2-1, with a possible D match to TRBD2 (6 bases). The CDR3 extends over 18 amino acids. Germline V gene sequence: CDR1 MNHEY, CDR2 SMNVEV (reference sequence). V was pared by 6 bases and J by 0 bases, with 21 bases between. The CDR3 is CASSQMISGGSSYNEQFF. Written as DNA, the CDR3 is TGTGCCAGCAGCCAAATGATTAGTGGGGGGAGCTCCTACAATGAGCAGTTCTTC.

The chain employs TRBV5-4 and TRBJ2-7; D tentatively reads TRBD1 or TRBD2 (5 bases each). With 4 bases removed from V and 5 bases from J, the gap between germline ends came to 10 bases. The CDR3 totals 12 residues. Per the germline V gene, CDR1 is SGHNT and CDR2 is YYREEE (reference sequence). CDR3 sequence reads: CASSPGAHEQYF. The CDR3 DNA reads as TGTGCCAGCAGCCCCGGGGCTCACGAGCAGTACTTC.

The rearrangement links TRBV5-4 to TRBJ2-7; 9 positions agree with TRBD1. Trimming cost V 3 bases and J 0 bases; bases outside gene matches: 7. The CDR3 loop spans 16 amino acids. Germline CDR1 SGHNT, CDR2 YYREEE (reference sequence). The CDR3 sequence is CASSWGGTGLSYEQYF. In DNA form, the CDR3 reads TGTGCCAGCAGCTGGGGCGGGACAGGGCTCTCCTACGAGCAGTACTTC.

As to this clone: This specimen includes other DNA sequences encoding the same CDR3. The chain joins TRBV7-9 to TRBJ1-2; TRBD1 might be the D (6 bases). The CDR3 runs 13 residues. The V end lost 3 bases, the J end lost 6 bases, and 11 bases lay between the germline ends. In germline, CDR1 is SEHNR, CDR2 FQNEAQ (reference sequence). The CDR3 loop reads CASSLGRGDGYTF. The CDR3 DNA reads TGTGCCAGCAGCTTGGGCAGGGGTGATGGCTACACCTTC.

This rearrangement joins TRBV5-5 to TRBJ2-5; 7 positions match TRBD1. V lost 2 bases, J lost 4 bases, and 5 bases stayed unmatched. Per germline, CDR1 SGHKS and CDR2 YYEKEE (reference sequence). This CDR3 has 14 residues. DNA of the CDR3: TGTGCCAGCAGCTTTACCGGGACAGCAGAGACCCAGTACTTC. It yields the protein CASSFTGTAETQYF.

V usage is TRBV19 and J usage is TRBJ2-7; possibly TRBD1 for D (5 bases). CDR1 is LNHDA, CDR2 SQIVND, per germline (reference sequence). The CDR3 sequence is 15 residues long. Trimming removed 6 bases at V and 4 bases at J, with 19 bases between. CDR3 in DNA: TGTGCCAGTAGCCGACAACAGGTAACAGGATACGAGCAGTACTTC. It encodes CASSRQQVTGYEQYF.

The genes are TRBV5-1 and TRBJ2-5, with 10 bases that match TRBD1. Germline V CDR1 and CDR2: SGHRS, YFSETQ. The V and J ends lost 4 bases and 5 bases, in that order; junction bases with no gene match: 5. The CDR3 covers 14 residues. CDR3 in amino acids: CASSRGTGVETQYF. As DNA, the CDR3 is TGCGCCAGCAGCCGCGGGACAGGGGTGGAGACCCAGTACTTC.

The chain employs TRBV19 and TRBJ1-4; D uncertain. Germline CDR1 reads LNHDA; CDR2 reads SQIVND (reference sequence). Trimming shortened V by 4 bases and J by 11 bases, and 14 bases separated the two germline ends. The CDR3 extends over 13 amino acids. The CDR3: CASSTPGGSKLFF. CDR3 in DNA: TGTGCCAGTAGTACTCCCGGCGGGTCTAAACTGTTTTTT.

This clone has just one count. The rearrangement uses TRBV28 and TRBJ2-2; 8 bases map to TRBD1. CDR3 length: 15 amino acids. V trimming: 6 bases; J trimming: 5 bases; junction bases outside the gene matches: 8. Germline V gene lookup returns CDR1 MDHEN and CDR2 SYDVKM. DNA for the CDR3: TGTGCCAGCAGGGGCGAACAGGGGGTTACCGGGGAGCTGTTTTTT. This translates into CASRGEQGVTGELFF.

This rearrangement joins TRBV7-6 to TRBJ2-7; TRBD1 is a possible D gene (5 bases). V lost 5 bases and J 2 bases, leaving 13 bases between the germline ends. This CDR3 is 14 amino acids long. Per germline, CDR1 SGHVS and CDR2 FNYEAQ. CDR3 sequence: CASSLEDIAYEQYF. Written as DNA, the CDR3 is TGTGCCAGCAGCCTAGAGGACATCGCCTACGAGCAGTACTTC. Drawing the rest from reference TRBV7-6 and TRBJ2-7, the complete variable domain is GAGVSQSPRYKVTKRGQDVALRCDPISGHVSLYWYRQALGQGPEFLTYFNYEAQQDKSGLPNDRFSAERPEGSISTLTIQRTEQRDSAMYRCASSLEDIAYEQYFGPGTRLTVT.

CDR3 amino acids: CASSGDTSREQYF. CDR3 bases: TGTGCCAGCAGTGGGGACACCTCGCGCGAGCAGTACTTC. J is TRBJ2-5 and V is TRBV2; TRBD1 might be the D (6 bases). TRBJ2-7 explains the end of the DNA better; the J call may be wrong. This CDR3 is 13 amino acids long. The V gene's germline CDR1 is SNHLY and CDR2 FYNNEI.

The rearrangement joins TRBV6-1 to TRBJ2-7, with 11 bases aligning to TRBD1. Germline CDR1 and CDR2: MNHNS and SASEGT. The CDR3 sequence is 16 residues long. With 5 bases clipped from V and 7 bases from J, the junction kept 13 bases outside the gene matches. The CDR3 nucleotides are TGTGCCAGCAGTCAAGTAGCCGGGACAGGGGGAAGGGAGCAGTACTTC. Protein sequence: CASSQVAGTGGREQYF.

This chain connects TRBV19 to TRBJ2-4, with D tentatively TRBD2 (6 bases). The V gene lost 4 bases and the J gene lost 7 bases, with 20 bases spanning the gap. Per the germline V gene, CDR1 is LNHDA and CDR2 is SQIVND (reference sequence). CDR3 length: 16 amino acids. CDR3 in DNA: TGTGCCAGTAGTACCTTGGTACGGGAGAGAGTTAACATTCAGTACTTC. It specifies CASSTLVRERVNIQYF.

As to this clone: Other nucleotide sequences from this sample produce the same CDR3. The chain carries TRBV5-1 and TRBJ1-1, with D maybe TRBD1 (5 bases). Germline V CDR1 and CDR2: SGHRS, YFSETQ. The CDR3 contains 12 residues. The germline V and J ends were trimmed by 4 bases and 8 bases, with 12 bases remaining between them. The CDR3 nucleotides are TGCGCCAGCAGCCTCCAGGGTGCCGAAGCTTTCTTT. Protein sequence: CASSLQGAEAFF.